Below are 15 T cell receptor beta chains sequenced from a single sample in a study of blood T cell repertoires in COVID-19. Profiling relied on immunoSEQ multiplex PCR, and the TCRdb table lists in-frame clones only, not all of them. The data contain 200,000 to 250,000 clones, around 80% of them singletons. The sequencing sample was made of peripheral blood. These receptors were collected from a human donor in a cohort sampled during active COVID-19.

V gene TRBV27 combines with J gene TRBJ2-7; 10 bases are a match to TRBD2. J lost 13 bases, V lost 6 bases, and 9 bases had no gene match. CDR1 is MNHEY, CDR2 SMNVEV, per germline (reference sequence). This CDR3 comprises 12 residues. The CDR3 reads CASSRLAGELYF. The CDR3 DNA reads as TGTGCCAGCAGCCGTCTAGCGGGAGAATTATACTTC.

The chain combines TRBV5-5 with TRBJ2-3, with 8 bases fitting TRBD2. Per germline, CDR1 SGHKS and CDR2 YYEKEE (reference sequence). V lost 1 base, J lost 0 bases, and 4 bases stayed unmatched. This CDR3 spans 16 amino acids. CDR3: CASSLTSGASTDTQYF. Here the CDR3 DNA reads TGTGCCAGCAGCTTGACTAGCGGAGCTAGCACAGATACGCAGTATTTT.

This clone was seen more than once but under ten times. The V and J genes are TRBV28 and TRBJ1-2; D gene ambiguous. CDR1 and CDR2 (germline): MDHEN, SYDVKM. This CDR3 has 14 residues. Trimming took 3 bases from V and 6 from J, leaving 14 bases between them. The CDR3 DNA reads TGTGCCAGCAGTTTCCTAGACCTGAGGAATGGCTACACCTTC. Translating gives CASSFLDLRNGYTF.

The rearrangement uses TRBV24-1 and TRBJ2-5; 11 bases line up with TRBD1. The CDR3 length is 16 residues. Germline V CDR1 and CDR2: KGHDR, SFDVKD. V was pared by 4 bases and J by 5 bases, with 8 bases of the junction left unmatched. The CDR3 DNA is TGTGCCACCAGTGACCACGGACAGGGGGCTGGGGAGACCCAGTACTTC. As protein: CATSDHGQGAGETQYF.

The sample holds a few counts of this clone. This chain uses TRBV24-1 with TRBJ2-5; TRBD1 aligns across 12 bases. The ends lost 5 bases at V and 5 bases at J; junction bases unmatched: 5. The germline V gene has CDR1 KGHDR and CDR2 SFDVKD. This CDR3 comprises 15 residues. The CDR3, as DNA: TGTGCCACCAGTGGGGACAGGGGGCCCGGGGAGACCCAGTACTTC. Amino acids: CATSGDRGPGETQYF.

The chain combines TRBV5-1 with TRBJ1-1, with 8 bases aligning to TRBD1. This CDR3 has 17 residues. Trimming at V came to 0 bases and at J to 5 bases, leaving 12 bases not matched to a gene. Germline V gives CDR1 SGHRS, CDR2 YFSETQ. CDR3 region: CASSLGRGPSGSTEAFF. The CDR3 bases are TGCGCCAGCAGCTTGGGCAGGGGGCCATCTGGATCAACTGAAGCTTTCTTT.

The chain is built from TRBV6-5 and TRBJ1-5, with D maybe TRBD1 (5 bases). The CDR3 extends over 14 amino acids. Trimming pared 7 bases from V and 4 bases from J, leaving 14 bases between. CDR1 and CDR2 (germline): MNHEY, SVGAGI. The CDR3 nucleotides read TGTGCCAGCAAAGAAAGACAGTTAAATCAGCCCCAGCATTTT. Its protein is CASKERQLNQPQHF.

The rearrangement links TRBV12-3 or TRBV12-4 to TRBJ2-2; D possibly corresponds to TRBD1 (6 bases). The V and J ends lost 7 bases and 5 bases respectively, with 11 bases between them. The CDR3 is made up of 13 amino acids. CDR3 amino acids: CASKPTGTGELFF. DNA for the CDR3: TGTGCCAGCAAACCCACAGGGACCGGGGAGCTGTTTTTT.

The genes are TRBV12-3 or TRBV12-4 and TRBJ2-1; 7 positions match TRBD2. The CDR3 runs to 12 residues. V trimming: 6 bases; J trimming: 12 bases; junction bases outside the gene matches: 8. The CDR3, as DNA: TGTGCCAGCAGCCCAGGACTAGGTGGGCAGTTCTTC. Encoded protein: CASSPGLGGQFF.

The rearrangement joins TRBV11-3 to TRBJ2-1; D is possibly TRBD1 (6 bases). This CDR3 has 17 amino acids. Germline CDR1 SGHNT, CDR2 YENEEA. Deletions cut 4 bases from V and 7 bases from J, with 23 bases between. The CDR3 protein is CASSSSSLGRQVNEQFF. The CDR3 nucleotides are TGTGCCAGCAGCTCCTCCTCTCTGGGGAGACAGGTTAATGAGCAGTTCTTC.

The chain combines TRBV27 with TRBJ2-7, with 7 nucleotides matching TRBD1. The CDR3 totals 15 residues. CDR1 is MNHEY, CDR2 SMNVEV, per germline (reference sequence). Unmatched junction bases numbered 9, after V lost 5 bases and J lost 2 bases. The CDR3, as DNA: TGTGCCAGCAGTAAGCCCTTGACAGGGCCCTACGAGCAGTACTTC. It translates to CASSKPLTGPYEQYF.

Ten or more counts support this clone. The V call is TRBV3-1 (or the pseudogene TRBV3-2), the J call TRBJ2-3; TRBD1 might be the D (6 bases). The germline V and J ends were trimmed by 2 bases and 4 bases, with 13 bases remaining between them. Germline V CDR1 and CDR2: LGHDT, YNNKEL (reference sequence). The CDR3 spans 15 residues. The CDR3 sequence is CASSQTDRLADTQYF. CDR3 nucleotide sequence: TGTGCCAGCAGCCAAACCGACAGGCTAGCAGATACGCAGTATTTT.

This clone was detected only once. The V and J genes are TRBV24-1 and TRBJ2-5; 12 bases fit TRBD1. Germline V lookup: CDR1 KGHDR, CDR2 SFDVKD. CDR3 size: 17 residues. V gave up 4 bases and J gave up 4 bases; unmatched junction bases: 9. The CDR3 loop is CATSDYRDRGRRETQYF. The DNA for the CDR3 is TGTGCCACCAGTGACTACCGGGACAGGGGGCGTCGAGAGACCCAGTACTTC.

The J gene is TRBJ2-1, the V gene TRBV6-6, with D unclear. Germline lookup yields CDR1 MNHNY and CDR2 SVGAGI (reference sequence). The V gene lost 4 bases and the J gene lost 7 bases, with 8 bases spanning the gap. The CDR3 has 12 amino acids. The CDR3 spells CASSLVENEQFF. The CDR3, as DNA: TGTGCCAGCAGTTTAGTCGAAAATGAGCAGTTCTTC.

The chain is built from TRBV29-1 and TRBJ2-2, with D perhaps matching TRBD2 (6 bases). The CDR3 totals 17 residues. With 2 bases removed from V and 5 bases from J, the gap between germline ends came to 21 bases. Per the germline V gene, CDR1 is SQVTM and CDR2 is ANQGSEA. The CDR3 coding sequence is TGCAGCGTTGAATATGCTCTAGGCCCGAGCGGGACCGGGGAGCTGTTTTTT. This codes for CSVEYALGPSGTGELFF.